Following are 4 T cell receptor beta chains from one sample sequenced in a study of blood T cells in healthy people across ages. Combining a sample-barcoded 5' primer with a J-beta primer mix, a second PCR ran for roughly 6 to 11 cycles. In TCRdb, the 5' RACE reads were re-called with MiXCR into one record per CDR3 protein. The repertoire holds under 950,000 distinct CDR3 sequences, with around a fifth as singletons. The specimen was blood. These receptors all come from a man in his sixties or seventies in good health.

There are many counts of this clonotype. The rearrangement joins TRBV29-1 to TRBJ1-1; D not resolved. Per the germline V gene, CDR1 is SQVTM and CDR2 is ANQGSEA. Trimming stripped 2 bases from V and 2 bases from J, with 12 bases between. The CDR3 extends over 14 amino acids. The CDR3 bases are TGCAGCGTTGAACTTTCATGGCCCAACACTGAAGCTTTCTTT. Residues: CSVELSWPNTEAFF.

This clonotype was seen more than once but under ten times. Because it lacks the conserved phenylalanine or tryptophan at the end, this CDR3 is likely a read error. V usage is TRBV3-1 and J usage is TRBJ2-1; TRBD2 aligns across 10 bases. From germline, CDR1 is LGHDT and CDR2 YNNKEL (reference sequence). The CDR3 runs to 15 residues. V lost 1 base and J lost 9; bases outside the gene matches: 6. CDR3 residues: CASSQVAGGGSEQFL. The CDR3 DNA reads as TGTGCCAGCAGCCAAGTAGCGGGAGGAGGGAGTGAGCAGTTCCTC.

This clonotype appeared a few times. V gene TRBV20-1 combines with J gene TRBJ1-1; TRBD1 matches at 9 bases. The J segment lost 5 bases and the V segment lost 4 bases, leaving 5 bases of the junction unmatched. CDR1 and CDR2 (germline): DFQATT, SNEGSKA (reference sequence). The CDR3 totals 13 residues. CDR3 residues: CSATMTGGTEAFF. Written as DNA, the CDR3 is TGCAGTGCTACGATGACAGGGGGGACTGAAGCTTTCTTT.

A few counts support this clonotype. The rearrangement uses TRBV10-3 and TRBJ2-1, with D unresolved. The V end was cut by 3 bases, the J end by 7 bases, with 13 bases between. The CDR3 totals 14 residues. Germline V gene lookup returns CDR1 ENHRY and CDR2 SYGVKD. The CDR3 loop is CAISDARVGNEQFF. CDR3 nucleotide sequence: TGTGCCATCAGTGATGCCCGGGTCGGTAATGAGCAGTTCTTC.